This is a list of T cell receptor beta chains from one sample in a study of shared clonotypes between healthy human individuals. The assay was immunoSEQ multiplex PCR, and TCRdb's table has in-frame clones only and misses some. Found here are about 2.4 million clones, roughly 93% of them singletons; the top ten hold around 0.4%. Material: naive CD4+ T cells from PBMCs. All receptors derive from a man between 18 and 29 years old in good health. Some clones in this sample may be carry-over from other donors' samples. The CDR3 runs from the conserved cysteine through the conserved F or W.

v_call: TRBV10-1
j_call: TRBJ2-7
cdr3_aa: CASSESSGTDSYEQYF

v_call: TRBV4-1
j_call: TRBJ2-5
cdr3_aa: CASSQLLAGGAETQYF

v_call: TRBV5-1
j_call: TRBJ2-1
cdr3_aa: CASSLRVAGGVTYNEQFF

v_call: TRBV5-1
j_call: TRBJ2-5
cdr3_aa: CASSPLGETQYF

v_call: TRBV7-9
j_call: TRBJ2-2
cdr3_aa: CASTLFRAGELFF

v_call: TRBV5-1
j_call: TRBJ1-2
cdr3_aa: CASSYGTGYGYTF

v_call: TRBV10-1
j_call: TRBJ2-7
cdr3_aa: CASSPTGTVTWGEQYF

v_call: TRBV18
j_call: TRBJ2-1
cdr3_aa: CASSHLGRSSYNEQFF

v_call: TRBV7-3
j_call: TRBJ2-3
cdr3_aa: CASSRTSGATDTQYF

v_call: TRBV11-2
j_call: TRBJ2-5
cdr3_aa: CASSLVLETQYF

v_call: TRBV5-1
j_call: TRBJ2-2
cdr3_aa: CASSLGLLANTGELFF

v_call: TRBV6-5
j_call: TRBJ1-4
cdr3_aa: CASRTGTGAGKLFF

v_call: TRBV30
j_call: TRBJ1-5
cdr3_aa: CAWSAGLQPQPQHF

v_call: TRBV28
j_call: TRBJ2-7
cdr3_aa: CASSYPASGRAHEQYF

v_call: TRBV5-1
j_call: TRBJ2-3
cdr3_aa: CASSFQGPRTDTQYF

v_call: TRBV5-1
j_call: TRBJ2-7
cdr3_aa: CASSLEGQGFHEQYF

v_call: TRBV28
j_call: .
cdr3_aa: CASFGQGADTAASYEQYF

v_call: TRBV27
j_call: TRBJ1-4
cdr3_aa: CASTLSARRGRNEKLFF

v_call: TRBV4-2
j_call: TRBJ1-4
cdr3_aa: CASSQKGAREKLFF

v_call: TRBV7-8
j_call: TRBJ1-1
cdr3_aa: CASSPVGPAFF

v_call: TRBV5-5
j_call: TRBJ2-3
cdr3_aa: CASSFREWADTQYF

v_call: TRBV30
j_call: TRBJ2-5
cdr3_aa: CAWAADHLRETQYF

v_call: TRBV6-1
j_call: TRBJ2-5
cdr3_aa: CASSENYRETQYF

v_call: TRBV2
j_call: TRBJ2-5
cdr3_aa: CASRGTSGQETQYF

v_call: TRBV4-1
j_call: TRBJ1-1
cdr3_aa: CASGRRENTEAFF

v_call: TRBV19
j_call: TRBJ1-5
cdr3_aa: CASTLTGQGGQPQHF

v_call: TRBV10-3
j_call: TRBJ2-4
cdr3_aa: CAISPSWQVKNIQYF

v_call: TRBV6-6
j_call: TRBJ2-2
cdr3_aa: CASSSAGDTGELFF

v_call: TRBV6-1
j_call: TRBJ2-1
cdr3_aa: CASSEGWPPYNEQFF